The sequence of this T cell receptor (beta chain) was determined in a study of follicular helper T cells after annual influenza vaccination. Time point in this sample: 2015-2016 season, pre-vaccination. CDR3 size: 16 residues. Germline trimming cut 7 bases from V and 0 bases from J; bases unmatched to any gene: 8. CDR1 MGHDK and CDR2 SYGVNS come from the germline V gene. Here immunoSEQ multiplex PCR was the method, and the copy in TCRdb shows in-frame clones only, minus some. The sample has about 5,800 clones, 85% seen once. This TCR derives from an adult who received the influenza vaccine. The chain couples TRBV25-1 to TRBJ1-3; 8 positions match TRBD1. The specimen comprised CXCR5+ CD38- circulating T follicular helper cells from blood, sampled on the day of influenza vaccination. Noted subset: circulating Tfh, non-naive CD4+CXCR5+PD-1+ (ICOS+CD38+ or ICOS-CD38-). Here the CDR3 reads CASTAGTGYSGNTIYF. CDR3 nucleotide sequence: TGTGCCAGCACCGCCGGGACAGGTTACTCTGGAAACACCATATATTTT.